The 16 T cell receptor beta chains reported below all come from one sample, sequenced in a study of blood T cell repertoires in COVID-19. TCRdb's copy holds only in-frame clones and misses some; the assay was immunoSEQ multiplex PCR. The sample shows fewer than 150,000 clones, approximately 81% of them seen only once. Specimen: peripheral blood. These receptors were taken from a young woman who had recovered from COVID-19.

CDR3 nucleotide sequence: TGTGCCAGCAGCCAAGATCCCAGGGCCGAGCAGTACTTC. Translated: CASSQDPRAEQYF. The chain couples TRBV3-1 (or the pseudogene TRBV3-2) to TRBJ2-7; possibly TRBD1 for D (5 bases). CDR1 and CDR2 (germline): LGHDT, YNNKEL (reference sequence). The CDR3 consists of 13 residues. Between the trimmed V and J ends, which lost 0 bases and 6 bases, there was a span of 9 bases.

The chain joins TRBV2 to TRBJ2-1; TRBD2 matches at 11 bases. Trimming removed 5 bases from V and 7 bases from J; junction bases left unmatched: 4. CDR3 size: 14 residues. Germline V gene sequence: CDR1 SNHLY, CDR2 FYNNEI. CDR3 coding DNA: TGTGCCAGCAGTACTAGCGGGGGAACGAATGAGCAGTTCTTC. Translated: CASSTSGGTNEQFF.

The J gene is TRBJ2-1, the V gene TRBV20-1; D may be TRBD2 (5 bases). The CDR3 runs to 11 residues. The ends were cut back, 6 bases at V and 7 bases at J, with 10 bases in the middle. The germline V gene encodes CDR1 DFQATT and CDR2 SNEGSKA (reference sequence). The CDR3 sequence is CSAKLVNEQFF. The DNA for the CDR3 is TGCAGTGCAAAACTAGTGAATGAGCAGTTCTTC.

This clone was recorded only once. The chain is built from TRBV5-1 and TRBJ1-1, with 7 bases identical to TRBD1. Germline assignment: CDR1 SGHRS and CDR2 YFSETQ. CDR3 size: 15 residues. Unmatched junction bases numbered 7, after V lost 3 bases and J lost 2 bases. The CDR3 region is CASSWDGTANTEAFF. Here the CDR3 DNA reads TGCGCCAGCAGCTGGGATGGGACAGCTAACACTGAAGCTTTCTTT.

This chain uses TRBV4-2 with TRBJ2-5; 10 nucleotides agree with TRBD2. Unmatched junction bases numbered 16, after V lost 0 bases and J lost 3 bases. This CDR3 region has 20 residues. Germline CDR1 and CDR2: LGHNA and YNFKEQ. CDR3 nucleotides: TGTGCCAGCAGCCAAGATCTAAGAGCGGGAGGGCCCATTTCGAAAGAGACCCAGTACTTC. This translates into CASSQDLRAGGPISKETQYF.

The rearrangement links TRBV16 to TRBJ2-5; D is possibly TRBD2 (6 bases). The germline V gene has CDR1 KGHSY and CDR2 FQNENV. V was pared by 2 bases and J by 4 bases, with 8 bases between. The CDR3 length is 13 residues. The CDR3 bases are TGTGCCAGCAGCCAAGTTAGCGGAGAGACCCAGTACTTC. Translated, it gives CASSQVSGETQYF.

This sequence joins TRBV7-6 and TRBJ2-5, with 9 bases identical to TRBD2. The trim removed 5 bases at V and 1 base at J, leaving 5 bases unmatched. In germline, CDR1 is SGHVS, CDR2 FNYEAQ. The length of the CDR3 is 15 residues. In DNA, the CDR3 is TGTGCCAGCAGCCCAAGAGCGGGGGGCCAAGAGACCCAGTACTTC. This translates into CASSPRAGGQETQYF.

The chain links TRBV30 to TRBJ1-1, with a possible D match to TRBD1 (5 bases). Trimming stripped 8 bases from V and 0 bases from J, with 10 bases between. The CDR3 spans 12 residues. Germline assignment: CDR1 GTSNPN and CDR2 SVGIG (reference sequence). The CDR3 spells CARQSLNTEAFF. In DNA form, the CDR3 reads TGTGCCCGACAGAGTTTGAACACTGAAGCTTTCTTT.

CDR3 region: CASIPRQGRTGELFF. In nucleotides, the CDR3 is TGTGCCAGCATCCCAAGACAGGGGAGGACCGGGGAGCTGTTTTTT. This chain uses TRBV6-5 with TRBJ2-2; 8 nucleotides match TRBD1. The CDR3 consists of 15 residues. Germline CDR1 MNHEY, CDR2 SVGAGI. V lost 7 bases and J lost 5; bases outside the gene matches: 9.

About this clone itself: Other DNA sequences in the sample encode the same CDR3. This rearrangement joins TRBV7-2 to TRBJ2-7; 7 nucleotides match TRBD1. CDR1 is SGHTA, CDR2 FQGNSA, per germline. The CDR3 length is 14 residues. After removal of 5 bases from V and 2 bases from J, the junction contained 6 bases not matched to a gene. CDR3 amino acids: CASSPRQGPYEQYF. The CDR3, as DNA: TGTGCCAGCAGCCCCCGACAGGGCCCCTACGAGCAGTACTTC.

This clone was seen a handful of times. The chain has TRBV12-5 and TRBJ2-7, with 7 nucleotides matching TRBD1. Losses at the gene ends were 4 bases for V and 1 base for J; bases not matched to a gene: 10. The CDR3 runs to 16 residues. Germline V gene sequence: CDR1 LGHNT, CDR2 FRNRAP. The CDR3 reads CASGSAPLTGSYEQYF. The CDR3 DNA is TGTGCTAGTGGTTCTGCCCCCCTGACAGGGTCCTACGAGCAGTACTTC.

The rearrangement uses TRBV4-2 and TRBJ1-1, with D possibly matching TRBD1 (5 bases). The CDR3 consists of 14 residues. The V gene lost 1 base and the J gene lost 4 bases, with 10 bases spanning the gap. From germline, CDR1 is LGHNA and CDR2 YNFKEQ. The CDR3 loop is CASSQVGGGTEAFF. Written as DNA, the CDR3 is TGTGCCAGCAGCCAAGTTGGGGGAGGCACTGAAGCTTTCTTT.

The chain carries TRBV30 and TRBJ1-1, with D possibly matching TRBD1 (5 bases). Germline V lookup: CDR1 GTSNPN, CDR2 SVGIG (reference sequence). The CDR3 runs to 11 residues. Trimming left V 5 bases short and J 5 bases short, with 9 bases between. This CDR3 is CAWGEGTEAFF. The CDR3 DNA follows: TGTGCCTGGGGGGAGGGGACTGAAGCTTTCTTT. The full variable domain, in which reference TRBV30 and TRBJ1-1 provide the parts outside the CDR3, is SQTIHQWPATLVQPVGSPLSLECTVEGTSNPNLYWYRQAAGRGLQLLFYSVGIGQISSEVPQNLSASRPQDRQFILSSKKLLLSDSGFYLCAWGEGTEAFFGQGTRLTVV.

This clone was recorded once. The chain joins TRBV4-1 to TRBJ1-2; maybe TRBD1 (6 bases). The CDR3 is 14 residues long. Per the germline V gene, CDR1 is MGHRA and CDR2 is YSYEKL. The V gene lost 0 bases and the J gene lost 4 bases, with 9 bases spanning the gap. CDR3 residues: CASSQERTVYGYTF. CDR3 in DNA: TGCGCCAGCAGCCAAGAAAGGACAGTCTATGGCTACACCTTC.

The J gene is TRBJ1-2, the V gene TRBV29-1; D is undetermined. Deletions cut 3 bases from V and 4 bases from J, with 12 bases between. Germline V gene data show CDR1 as SQVTM and CDR2 as ANQGSEA. The CDR3 runs 13 residues. The CDR3 is CSVDSSRIYGYTF. Here the CDR3 DNA reads TGCAGCGTTGATAGCTCGAGGATCTATGGCTACACCTTC.

CDR3 loop: CASSLSWGGDEQFF. As DNA, the CDR3 is TGTGCCAGCTCACTTTCCTGGGGCGGGGATGAGCAGTTCTTC. The chain carries TRBV18 and TRBJ2-1; a weak D match, TRBD2 (6 bases). Trimming stripped 4 bases from V and 8 bases from J, with 15 bases between. This CDR3 spans 14 amino acids. CDR1 and CDR2 from the germline V gene are KGHSH and LQKENI.